These 8 T cell receptor beta chains came from one sample sequenced in a study of early T cells in non-severe SARS-CoV-2 infection. Each CDR3 protein is one row after TCRdb ran MiXCR on the 5' RACE reads. The sample lists around 86,000 distinct CDR3 sequences; around 15% were seen once. The material sequenced was whole blood. These receptors came from an adult who was a healthcare worker with PCR-confirmed SARS-CoV-2 infection or an uninfected control (not recorded which).

The chain uses TRBV24-1 and TRBJ2-7; D possibly corresponds to TRBD2 (7 bases). The V end lost 3 bases, the J end lost 3 bases, and 17 bases lay between the germline ends. The CDR3 is made up of 16 amino acids. Germline V lookup: CDR1 KGHDR, CDR2 SFDVKD. CDR3 amino acids: CATSDPLHREGYEQYV. The CDR3 DNA reads TGTGCCACCAGTGATCCGCTTCACAGGGAGGGCTACGAGCAGTACGTC.

This clonotype was picked up a small number of times. The chain links TRBV3-1 to TRBJ2-5; maybe TRBD2 (6 bases). Trimming pared 1 base from V and 3 bases from J, leaving 9 bases between. Germline V gives CDR1 LGHDT, CDR2 YNNKEL (reference sequence). This CDR3 contains 14 residues. The CDR3 is CASSQVGGEETQYF. CDR3 nucleotides: TGTGCCAGCAGCCAAGTCGGGGGAGAAGAGACCCAGTACTTC.

There are a few counts of this clonotype. The gene calls are TRBV20-1 and TRBJ1-5; TRBD1 agrees at 8 bases. The CDR3 length is 16 residues. V was pared by 4 bases and J by 4 bases, with 12 bases of the junction left unmatched. CDR1 and CDR2 (germline): DFQATT, SNEGSKA (reference sequence). CDR3 loop: CSATSTDRALNQPQHF. In nucleotides, the CDR3 is TGCAGTGCTACCAGTACGGACAGGGCCCTAAATCAGCCCCAGCATTTT.

This clonotype occurred many times. This chain uses TRBV5-4 with TRBJ2-5, with D tentatively TRBD2 (7 bases). The germline V gene encodes CDR1 SGHNT and CDR2 YYREEE (reference sequence). Trimming left V 4 bases short and J 2 bases short, with 24 bases between. The CDR3 runs to 18 residues. The chain's CDR3 is CASSPAVLGGAWQETQYF. CDR3 bases: TGTGCCAGCAGCCCCGCTGTCCTAGGGGGGGCCTGGCAAGAGACCCAGTACTTC.

This rearrangement joins TRBV7-6 to TRBJ1-1, with no clear D. The CDR3 extends over 14 amino acids. Trimming took 3 bases from V and 0 from J, leaving 8 bases between them. Germline V lookup: CDR1 SGHVS, CDR2 FNYEAQ. The CDR3 region has the DNA TGTGCCAGCAGCTTGGAGGGCATGAACACTGAAGCTTTCTTT. Translated, it gives CASSLEGMNTEAFF.

This clonotype was seen ten or more times. The J gene is TRBJ2-7, the V gene TRBV12-3 or TRBV12-4; either TRBD1 or TRBD2 may supply D (5 bases each). The length of the CDR3 is 16 residues. V shed 5 bases and J shed 5 bases, with 22 bases lying between them. In DNA, the CDR3 is TGTGCCAGCAGTAAAGGGACGATCCCTGTCTGGAACGAGCAGTACGTC. It codes for CASSKGTIPVWNEQYV.

The rearrangement links TRBV2 to TRBJ2-4; the D gene is possibly TRBD1 (5 bases). In germline, CDR1 is SNHLY, CDR2 FYNNEI. V was trimmed by 1 base and J by 8 bases, leaving 9 bases between them. The CDR3 is 13 residues long. CDR3 nucleotide sequence: TGTGCCAGCAGTGAAGGCGCGACAGACATTCAGTACTTC. Protein: CASSEGATDIQYF.

This rearrangement joins TRBV29-1 to TRBJ1-2, with D unclear. V was clipped by 3 bases and J by 0 bases, with 8 bases between them. The germline V gene encodes CDR1 SQVTM and CDR2 ANQGSEA. This CDR3 has 13 amino acids. CDR3 nucleotide sequence: TGCAGCGTTGATGGTGGACCTAACTATGGCTACACCTTC. Its translation: CSVDGGPNYGYTF.